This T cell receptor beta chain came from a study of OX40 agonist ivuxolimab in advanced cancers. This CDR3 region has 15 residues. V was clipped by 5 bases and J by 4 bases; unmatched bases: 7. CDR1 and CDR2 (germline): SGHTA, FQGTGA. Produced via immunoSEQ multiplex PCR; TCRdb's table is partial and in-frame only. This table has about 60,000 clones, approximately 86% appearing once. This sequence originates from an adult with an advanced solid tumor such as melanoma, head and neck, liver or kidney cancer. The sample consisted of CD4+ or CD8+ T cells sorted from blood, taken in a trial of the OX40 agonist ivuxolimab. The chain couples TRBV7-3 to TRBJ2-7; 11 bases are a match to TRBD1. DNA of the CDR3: TGTGCCAGCAGCCGAGGGACAGGGGGAGAGTACGAGCAGTACTTC. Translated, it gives CASSRGTGGEYEQYF.